The 19 T cell receptor beta chains listed next were all sequenced from one sample in a study of blood T cell repertoires in COVID-19. Assay used: immunoSEQ multiplex PCR; TCRdb lists only in-frame clones, some missing. Of approximately 300,000 clones listed, around 87% are singletons. The sample comprised peripheral blood. Every receptor here comes from a man aged 18 to 29 with active or convalescent COVID-19.

J is TRBJ2-1 and V is TRBV7-9, with 8 positions matching TRBD2. V lost 1 base to trimming and J lost 5 bases; unmatched junction nucleotides: 4. This CDR3 comprises 15 residues. CDR1 and CDR2 (germline): SEHNR, FQNEAQ (reference sequence). Here the CDR3 reads CASSLGAGENNEQFF. The CDR3 DNA reads as TGTGCCAGCAGCTTAGGAGCGGGGGAAAACAATGAGCAGTTCTTC.

The V gene is TRBV18, the J gene TRBJ1-6; D is uncertain. With 4 bases removed from V and 0 bases from J, the gap between germline ends came to 10 bases. The germline gives CDR1 KGHSH, CDR2 LQKENI. There are 16 residues in the CDR3. This CDR3 reads CASSRTASSYNSPLHF. CDR3 coding DNA: TGTGCCAGCTCACGGACTGCCAGCTCCTATAATTCACCCCTCCACTTT.

Only one count was recorded for this clone. The chain recombines TRBV11-3 with TRBJ2-7, with TRBD1 as a possible D gene (5 bases). Germline V gene sequence: CDR1 SGHNT, CDR2 YENEEA. The CDR3 consists of 13 residues. Trimming took off 2 bases at V and 4 bases at J, with 9 bases between the two ends. CDR3: CASSLWGGYEQYF. CDR3 nucleotide sequence: TGTGCCAGCAGCTTATGGGGCGGATACGAGCAGTACTTC.

The chain links TRBV29-1 to TRBJ1-2, with D uncertain. Per the germline V gene, CDR1 is SQVTM and CDR2 is ANQGSEA. Trimming pared 0 bases from V and 9 bases from J, leaving 11 bases between. This CDR3 region has 12 residues. The DNA for the CDR3 is TGCAGCGTTGAAGATCGTCCGGGATGCTACACCTTC. Encoded protein: CSVEDRPGCYTF.

In its sample, this clone was seen a few times. This chain connects TRBV6-4 to TRBJ1-1, with a tentative D call TRBD1 (5 bases). CDR1 is MRHNA, CDR2 SNTAGT, per germline. The CDR3 loop spans 15 amino acids. V dropped 11 bases and J dropped 1 base, with 20 bases sitting between them. CDR3: CALRTPVGGNTEAFF. CDR3 DNA sequence: TGTGCCCTGAGAACCCCGGTGGGGGGGAACACTGAAGCTTTCTTT.

The rearrangement joins TRBV5-1 to TRBJ2-6; D is undetermined. V dropped 0 bases and J dropped 2 bases, with 9 bases sitting between them. Per the germline V gene, CDR1 is SGHRS and CDR2 is YFSETQ. There are 16 residues in the CDR3. CDR3 loop: CASSLVGGPGANVLTF. The CDR3 DNA follows: TGCGCCAGCAGCTTGGTTGGTGGGCCTGGGGCCAACGTCCTGACTTTC. Full variable domain (missing parts from reference TRBV5-1 and TRBJ2-6): KAGVTQTPRYLIKTRGQQVTLSCSPISGHRSVSWYQQTPGQGLQFLFEYFSETQRNKGNFPGRFSGRQFSNSRSEMNVSTLELGDSALYLCASSLVGGPGANVLTFGAGSRLTVL.

The chain is built from TRBV6-1 and TRBJ1-5; D possibly corresponds to TRBD1 (6 bases). The CDR3 covers 15 residues. Germline V gives CDR1 MNHNS, CDR2 SASEGT. V was shortened by 3 bases and J by 1 base, with 10 bases between the two germline ends. The CDR3 nucleotides are TGTGCCAGCAGTGAGACAGGCCTAAGCAATCAGCCCCAGCATTTT. Protein product: CASSETGLSNQPQHF.

The rearrangement uses TRBV7-3 and TRBJ2-2; a weak D match, TRBD2 (5 bases). The CDR3 is made up of 16 amino acids. Trimming pared 7 bases from V and 3 bases from J, leaving 18 bases between. Germline loops: CDR1 SGHTA, CDR2 FQGTGA. The CDR3 region has the DNA TGTGCCAGCACCCGAGGTGGGAGCAGTTACACCGGGGAGCTGTTTTTT. It specifies CASTRGGSSYTGELFF.

The chain carries TRBV2 and TRBJ1-6; perhaps TRBD1 as D (6 bases). Trimming removed 6 bases at V and 5 bases at J, with 20 bases between. The CDR3 runs 17 residues. Germline V lookup: CDR1 SNHLY, CDR2 FYNNEI. CDR3 sequence reads: CASRWGEGVQHNSPLHF. The CDR3 DNA reads as TGTGCCAGCAGGTGGGGGGAGGGGGTGCAACATAATTCACCCCTCCACTTT.

The genes are TRBV7-3 and TRBJ2-1; 12 bases align to TRBD2. The junction had 3 bases not matched to a gene; V was cut back by 5 bases and J by 4 bases. The CDR3 runs to 15 residues. Per germline, CDR1 SGHTA and CDR2 FQGTGA. The CDR3 DNA reads as TGTGCCAGCAGCCCGGGGACTAGCGGGTACAATGAGCAGTTCTTC. Amino acid sequence: CASSPGTSGYNEQFF.

The chain has TRBV6-5 and TRBJ1-1; no reliable D call. Trimming took off 8 bases at V and 3 bases at J, with 13 bases between the two ends. CDR3 length: 13 amino acids. The V gene's germline CDR1 is MNHEY and CDR2 SVGAGI. The chain's CDR3 is CASAWREDTEAFF. In DNA form, the CDR3 reads TGTGCCAGCGCATGGCGGGAAGACACTGAAGCTTTCTTT.

The genes are TRBV6-5 and TRBJ2-6; D gene ambiguous. V was clipped by 2 bases and J by 3 bases, with 8 bases between them. From germline, CDR1 is MNHEY and CDR2 SVGAGI. The CDR3 consists of 15 residues. CDR3 amino acids: CASSYVAFGANVLTF. CDR3 DNA sequence: TGTGCCAGCAGTTACGTGGCCTTTGGGGCCAACGTCCTGACTTTC.

The chain links TRBV13 to TRBJ2-7, with a possible D match to TRBD1 (5 bases). The V and J ends lost 3 bases and 2 bases respectively, with 11 bases between them. Looked up from germline, CDR1 is PRHDT and CDR2 is FYEKMQ (reference sequence). CDR3 length equals 14 residues. The CDR3 region is CASSFAGSPYEQYF. DNA for the CDR3: TGTGCCAGCAGCTTCGCAGGGTCTCCCTACGAGCAGTACTTC.

The chain uses TRBV2 and TRBJ2-1; 12 nucleotides align to TRBD2. CDR3 length: 19 residues. The V segment lost 7 bases and the J segment 3 bases; nucleotides outside the gene matches: 16. Germline CDR1 reads SNHLY; CDR2 reads FYNNEI. The CDR3 protein is CASTGAVTSGGSNYNEQFF. The DNA for the CDR3 is TGTGCCAGCACCGGAGCCGTAACTAGCGGGGGGTCTAACTACAATGAGCAGTTCTTC.

Comment on this clone: Other nucleotide sequences in the sample specify the same CDR3. The chain combines TRBV2 with TRBJ1-4; 8 bases align to TRBD1. Germline loops: CDR1 SNHLY, CDR2 FYNNEI. Trimming at V came to 6 bases and at J to 0 bases, leaving 3 bases not matched to a gene. This CDR3 is built from 15 residues. CDR3 nucleotide sequence: TGTGCCAGCAGAGGACAGGGTGCAACTAATGAAAAACTGTTTTTT. Its protein is CASRGQGATNEKLFF.

The chain couples TRBV4-3 to TRBJ1-4, with no clear D. V was cut by 0 bases and J by 6 bases, with 11 bases left in between. This CDR3 spans 15 amino acids. In germline, CDR1 is LGHNA, CDR2 YSLEER. Here the CDR3 DNA reads TGCGCCAGCAGCCAAGATAAAAATCCGGATGAAAAACTGTTTTTT. Encoded protein: CASSQDKNPDEKLFF.

The chain joins TRBV12-3 or TRBV12-4 to TRBJ1-2; D gene unclear. The CDR3 has 13 residues. V was shortened by 5 bases and J by 7 bases, with 14 bases between the two germline ends. The CDR3 DNA reads TGTGCCAGCAGTCCGACCACTAGAGGTGGCTACACCTTC. This codes for CASSPTTRGGYTF.

The chain is built from TRBV18 and TRBJ2-5; D call uncertain. This CDR3 is 13 amino acids long. From germline, CDR1 is KGHSH and CDR2 LQKENI. V lost 2 bases and J lost 0, with 4 bases in between. CDR3 region: CASSPGNQETQYF. The DNA for the CDR3 is TGTGCCAGCTCACCAGGCAACCAAGAGACCCAGTACTTC.

This sequence joins TRBV7-6 and TRBJ2-1, with 14 bases that match TRBD2. Germline values: CDR1 SGHVS, CDR2 FNYEAQ. The CDR3 length is 18 residues. J gave up 3 bases and V 5 bases, and 9 bases lay outside the gene matches. The CDR3 loop reads CASSITGTSGRVYNEQFF. The CDR3 DNA follows: TGTGCCAGCAGCATCACCGGGACTAGCGGGAGAGTCTACAATGAGCAGTTCTTC. Full variable domain (rest looked up from reference TRBV7-6 and TRBJ2-1): GAGVSQSPRYKVTKRGQDVALRCDPISGHVSLYWYRQALGQGPEFLTYFNYEAQQDKSGLPNDRFSAERPEGSISTLTIQRTEQRDSAMYRCASSITGTSGRVYNEQFFGPGTRLTVL.